These T cell receptor beta chains were read from a single sample in a study of T cells in Graves' hyperthyroidism and ophthalmopathy. TCRdb called the multiplex PCR reads again in MiXCR, with one record for every CDR3 protein. The sample gives roughly 580,000 distinct CDR3 sequences, around 45% of which show up once; about 7.8% is in the top ten. Sequencing was carried out using peripheral blood or thyroid tissue (not recorded which). The receptors come from a woman between 18 and 30 years old with Graves' hyperthyroidism. CDR3s include the opening cysteine and the closing phenylalanine or tryptophan. The order of the fields is D gene, J gene, clone size, V gene, CDR3 DNA, CDR3 protein. D genes are given only for firm matches. Only some rows state a clone size, as once, few, many or a class for expanded clones.

>-|TRBJ2-7|-|TRBV11-2
TGTGCCAGCAGCTTGCCGATAGTGGGATACGAGCAGTACTTC
CASSLPIVGYEQYF
>-|TRBJ1-5|-|TRBV12-3/TRBV12-4
TGTGCCAGCAGGTCTAGCGGGAATCAGCCCCAGCATTTT
CASRSSGNQPQHF
>TRBD1|TRBJ1-2|-|TRBV10-3
TGTGCCATCAGTGAGCCCAGGACAGGGCGGGGTGGCTACACCTTC
CAISEPRTGRGGYTF
>-|TRBJ2-7|few|TRBV2
TGTGCCAGCAAAAAATTTGTCTCCTGGGAGCAGTACTTC
CASKKFVSWEQYF
>-|TRBJ1-4|once|TRBV7-2
TGTGCCAGCAGTTACGGAGGGGGGGAGAGGTCAACAACTAATGAAAAACTGTTTTTT
CASSYGGGERSTTNEKLFF
>TRBD2|TRBJ2-5|few|TRBV20-1
TGCAGTGCTACTTCCGGGACTAGCGGAGGCAGGGAGACCCAGTACTTC
CSATSGTSGGRETQYF
>-|TRBJ2-5|-|TRBV5-1
TGCGCCAGCAGCCAGTATTCGTACCGAGAGACCCAGTACTTC
CASSQYSYRETQYF
>TRBD2|TRBJ2-5|few|TRBV24-1
TGTGCCACCAGTACCCTAAGTAGCGGGAGGGCCCGGGAGACCCAGTACTTC
CATSTLSSGRARETQYF
>-|TRBJ2-7|once|TRBV11-1
TGTGCCAGCAGCTTAGGGCCTCTCTACGAGCAGTACTTC
CASSLGPLYEQYF
>-|TRBJ1-2|many|TRBV10-3
TGTGCCATCAGTGATTGGGCTGGCTATGGCTACACCTTC
CAISDWAGYGYTF
>TRBD1|TRBJ1-5|-|TRBV20-1
TGCAGTGCTCTCACTGACAGGGATCAGCCCCAGCATTTT
CSALTDRDQPQHF
>TRBD1|TRBJ2-3|-|TRBV24-1
TGTGCCACCAGTGATCCTGGACAGGGCACAGATACGCAGTATTTT
CATSDPGQGTDTQYF
>TRBD1|TRBJ1-6|-|TRBV5-1
TGCGCCAGCAGCTCGGGACAGCCAAATTCACCCCTCCACTTT
CASSSGQPNSPLHF
>-|TRBJ1-2|many|TRBV2
TGTGCCAGCAAGGAGGGAAGAGGTGATGGCTACACCTTC
CASKEGRGDGYTF